This entry lists 22 T cell receptor beta chains sequenced from one sample in a study of early T cells in non-severe SARS-CoV-2 infection. A single record per CDR3 protein comes from TCRdb applying MiXCR to the 5' RACE reads. The profile shows tens of thousands of distinct CDR3 sequences, 7.5% to 9% of them singletons. Sample: whole blood, taken at baseline. The receptors were sampled from an adult who was a healthcare worker with PCR-confirmed SARS-CoV-2 infection or an uninfected control (not recorded which).

This clonotype was detected ten times or more. The genes are TRBV5-6 and TRBJ2-2; D is uncertain. Germline V gene data show CDR1 as SGHDT and CDR2 as YYEEEE. V was clipped by 3 bases and J by 8 bases, with 20 bases between them. This CDR3 is built from 16 residues. Here the CDR3 reads CASSSSYRADRGELFF. CDR3 DNA sequence: TGTGCCAGCAGCTCCTCCTATCGGGCAGATCGGGGGGAGCTGTTTTTT.

The chain has TRBV28 and TRBJ2-1; 8 bases are shared with TRBD2. Germline V CDR1 and CDR2: MDHEN, SYDVKM. J gave up 4 bases and V 4 bases, and 9 bases lay outside the gene matches. This CDR3 contains 16 residues. CDR3 protein: CASSSSGRAGYNEQFF. In DNA form, the CDR3 reads TGTGCCAGCAGTTCTTCCGGGAGGGCCGGGTACAATGAGCAGTTCTTC.

This clonotype appeared a few times. V is TRBV5-1 and J is TRBJ2-4; D is possibly TRBD1 or TRBD2 (5 bases each). The CDR3 sequence is 14 residues long. CDR1 and CDR2 (germline): SGHRS, YFSETQ. V was cut by 2 bases and J by 0 bases, with 6 bases left in between. The DNA of the CDR3 is TGCGCCAGCAGCTTCGGGACAGCCAAAAACATTCAGTACTTC. Translated: CASSFGTAKNIQYF. The full variable domain, with the rest looked up from reference TRBV5-1 and TRBJ2-4, is KAGVTQTPRYLIKTRGQQVTLSCSPISGHRSVSWYQQTPGQGLQFLFEYFSETQRNKGNFPGRFSGRQFSNSRSEMNVSTLELGDSALYLCASSFGTAKNIQYFGAGTRLSVL.

This clonotype was detected only a few times. The chain combines TRBV24-1 with TRBJ2-1; TRBD2 might be the D (6 bases). Per germline, CDR1 KGHDR and CDR2 SFDVKD. There are 15 residues in the CDR3. V was cut by 5 bases and J by 7 bases, with 17 bases left in between. The CDR3 DNA reads as TGTGCCACCAGTGCCTTGGACCGTGCGGGGAATGAGCAGTTCTTC. This gives the protein CATSALDRAGNEQFF.

In its sample, this clonotype was seen once. A much larger clone sits a single nucleotide away, making a read error possible. V and J are TRBV2 and TRBJ2-4; 14 bases line up with TRBD2. CDR3 length: 16 amino acids. Germline CDR1 is SNHLY and CDR2 is FYNNEI. V trimming: 6 bases; J trimming: 6 bases; junction bases outside the gene matches: 7. CDR3: CASSPRTSGGTNIQYF. As DNA, the CDR3 is TGTGCCAGCAGCCCTAGGACTAGCGGGGGGACAAACATTCAGTACTTC.

The chain is built from TRBV20-1 and TRBJ2-5; D unclear. The CDR3 is 12 residues long. V dropped 2 bases and J dropped 0 bases, with 4 bases sitting between them. Germline CDR1 is DFQATT and CDR2 is SNEGSKA (reference sequence). The CDR3 loop is CSARKDQETQYF. As DNA, the CDR3 is TGCAGTGCTAGAAAGGACCAAGAGACCCAGTACTTC.

This clonotype was seen many times. The V gene is TRBV6-1, the J gene TRBJ1-1; 8 bases map to TRBD1. The CDR3 is 13 residues long. The V gene end was trimmed by 6 bases and the J gene end by 4 bases; junction bases not matched to a gene: 4. The germline CDR1 and CDR2 sequences are MNHNS and SASEGT. The DNA of the CDR3 is TGTGCCAGCAGCCACAGGGGGTTCACTGAAGCTTTCTTT. It specifies CASSHRGFTEAFF.

Ten or more counts support this clonotype. The rearrangement joins TRBV3-1 to TRBJ1-2; the match to TRBD1 covers 8 bases. CDR1 is LGHDT and CDR2 is YNNKEL in the germline V gene (reference sequence). The CDR3 totals 13 residues. J was trimmed by 6 bases and V by 2 bases; bases with no gene match: 2. CDR3: CASSQWTGNGYTF. The CDR3 region has the DNA TGTGCCAGCAGCCAATGGACAGGGAATGGCTACACCTTC.

This clonotype was counted only a few times. Relative to the germline gene, one junction end is altered; a read error may explain this. The rearrangement joins TRBV7-9 to TRBJ2-7, with D unclear. Germline-derived CDR1 and CDR2 are SEHNR and FQNEAQ (reference sequence). The CDR3 has 12 residues. The DNA for the CDR3 is TGTACCAGCAGCTTAAACGCCTACGAGCAGTACTTC. Translated, it gives CTSSLNAYEQYF. The variable domain in full, completed from reference TRBV7-9 and TRBJ2-7, reads DTGVSQNPRHKITKRGQNVTFRCDPISEHNRLYWYRQTLGQGPEFLTYFQNEAQLEKSRLLSDRFSAERPKGSFSTLEIQRTEQGDSAMYLCTSSLNAYEQYFGPGTRLTVT.

This clonotype was counted only a few times. The chain links TRBV5-4 to TRBJ2-1; D might be TRBD1 (5 bases). Trimming cost V 0 bases and J 1 base, with 8 bases left between them. Germline CDR1 reads SGHNT; CDR2 reads YYREEE (reference sequence). CDR3 length: 15 residues. CDR3 sequence: CASSLDRRSYNEQFF. In nucleotides, the CDR3 is TGTGCCAGCAGCTTGGACAGGCGTTCCTACAATGAGCAGTTCTTC.

This clonotype has more than one count but fewer than ten. CDR3: CSVEGGLGEQYF. CDR3 coding DNA: TGCAGCGTTGAAGGCGGACTTGGCGAGCAGTACTTC. This chain uses TRBV29-1 with TRBJ2-7, with TRBD2 as a possible D gene (5 bases). This CDR3 has 12 amino acids. The V end was cut by 1 base, the J end by 6 bases, with 10 bases between. Per the germline V gene, CDR1 is SQVTM and CDR2 is ANQGSEA.

This clonotype came up many times. CDR3 protein: CASSQAGGRQPQHF. In DNA form, the CDR3 reads TGTGCCAGCAGCCAAGCGGGGGGTAGGCAGCCCCAGCATTTT. The chain is built from TRBV3-1 and TRBJ1-5, with D possibly TRBD1 on 5 matching bases. Germline V CDR1 and CDR2: LGHDT, YNNKEL (reference sequence). Trimming removed 1 base from V and 7 bases from J, with 11 bases in between. CDR3 length: 14 amino acids.

This clonotype has only a few counts. The chain carries TRBV4-1 and TRBJ2-7; D remains ambiguous. The CDR3 length is 14 residues. Germline lookup yields CDR1 MGHRA and CDR2 YSYEKL. Trimming removed 4 bases from V and 3 bases from J, with 13 bases in between. The CDR3 DNA reads TGCGCCAGCAGCCTAACAATCGACGGCTACGAGCAGTACTTC. It is translated as CASSLTIDGYEQYF.

V usage is TRBV12-3 or TRBV12-4 and J usage is TRBJ2-3; weak D call: TRBD1 (7 bases). The CDR3 is 15 amino acids. V lost 8 bases to trimming and J lost 3 bases, with 18 bases between them. The CDR3 nucleotides are TGTGCCAGCTGCCCGGTCGCAGGGGGGACAGATACGCAGTATTTT. As protein: CASCPVAGGTDTQYF.

The chain combines TRBV7-9 with TRBJ1-2; no firm D call. The CDR3 runs to 13 residues. V dropped 5 bases and J dropped 2 bases, with 9 bases sitting between them. Germline assignment: CDR1 SEHNR and CDR2 FQNEAQ (reference sequence). The CDR3, as DNA: TGTGCCAGCAGCCCCCAACAGAACTATGGCTACACCTTC. Amino acids: CASSPQQNYGYTF.

In this sample, this clonotype turned up a few times. This chain uses TRBV19 with TRBJ2-5; 10 nucleotides line up with TRBD2. Germline CDR1 reads LNHDA; CDR2 reads SQIVND (reference sequence). Trimming cost V 4 bases and J 5 bases; bases outside gene matches: 7. The CDR3 has 15 amino acids. The DNA of the CDR3 is TGTGCCAGTAGTACTAGCGGGAGTAGATGGGAGACCCAGTACTTC. Translation: CASSTSGSRWETQYF.

V and J are TRBV11-2 and TRBJ1-1, with TRBD1 as a possible D gene (6 bases). Germline lookup yields CDR1 SGHAT and CDR2 FQNNGV. The CDR3 covers 15 residues. V was pared by 1 base and J by 1 base, with 10 bases between. The CDR3, as DNA: TGTGCCAGCAGCTTAGCAGGGGCCCAGAACACTGAAGCTTTCTTT. As protein: CASSLAGAQNTEAFF.

This clonotype appeared many times. The V call is TRBV6-4, the J call TRBJ2-2, with TRBD1 as a possible D gene (6 bases). Germline V gene data show CDR1 as MRHNA and CDR2 as SNTAGT. The CDR3 spans 13 residues. V lost 6 bases and J 1 base, leaving 6 bases between the germline ends. In DNA form, the CDR3 reads TGTGCCAGCAGGGACAGGAACACCGGGGAGCTGTTTTTT. Encoded protein: CASRDRNTGELFF.

This sequence joins TRBV6-2 or TRBV6-3 and TRBJ1-5; weak D call: TRBD1 (6 bases). Per germline, CDR1 MNHEY and CDR2 SVGEGT. This CDR3 spans 15 amino acids. V was shortened by 2 bases and J by 2 bases, with 10 bases between the two germline ends. CDR3 in amino acids: CASSYRRGGNQPQHF. The CDR3 nucleotides read TGTGCCAGCAGTTACCGCAGGGGTGGCAATCAGCCCCAGCATTTT.

This chain links TRBV19 with TRBJ2-3; weak D call: TRBD1 (5 bases). Germline V lookup: CDR1 LNHDA, CDR2 SQIVND (reference sequence). This CDR3 contains 13 residues. V was trimmed by 11 bases and J by 0 bases, leaving 12 bases between them. The CDR3 DNA reads TGTGCCGTCAGGGTGACTAGCACAGATACGCAGTATTTT. It encodes CAVRVTSTDTQYF. Full variable domain (missing parts from reference TRBV19 and TRBJ2-3): DGGITQSPKYLFRKEGQNVTLSCEQNLNHDAMYWYRQDPGQGLRLIYYSQIVNDFQKGDIAEGYSVSREKKESFPLTVTSAQKNPTAFYLCAVRVTSTDTQYFGPGTRLTVL.

This clonotype was counted only a few times. The J gene is TRBJ2-3, the V gene TRBV10-3, with a weak D call TRBD2 (6 bases). CDR3 length equals 14 residues. The germline gives CDR1 ENHRY, CDR2 SYGVKD. The V end was cut by 10 bases, the J end by 4 bases, with 18 bases between. This CDR3 is CATHSGRGADTQYF. The DNA for the CDR3 is TGTGCCACCCATAGCGGAAGAGGGGCAGATACGCAGTATTTT.

In this sample, this clonotype turned up many times. This chain uses TRBV29-1 with TRBJ1-3; 7 bases are a match to TRBD1. Per the germline V gene, CDR1 is SQVTM and CDR2 is ANQGSEA. The CDR3 runs 15 residues. The junction had 8 bases not matched to a gene; V was cut back by 6 bases and J by 0 bases. CDR3 DNA: TGCAGCGTGGAAAGAGGGGGCCACTCTGGAAACACCATATATTTT. Translation: CSVERGGHSGNTIYF. Together with reference TRBV29-1 and TRBJ1-3, the CDR3 gives the full variable domain: SAVISQKPSRDICQRGTSLTIQCQVDSQVTMMFWYRQQPGQSLTLIATANQGSEATYESGFVIDKFPISRPNLTFSTLTVSNMSPEDSSIYLCSVERGGHSGNTIYFGEGSWLTVV.